The 24 T cell receptor beta chains reported below all come from one sample, sequenced in a study of T cell responses to AZD1222 COVID-19 vaccine. Libraries were prepared by immunoSEQ multiplex PCR; TCRdb keeps only in-frame clonotypes and omits some of them. The data show more than 100,000 clones, around 91% seen once. Sample: peripheral blood, taken on day 0 of AZD1222 vaccination. The receptors originated from an adult in good health.

The J gene is TRBJ2-5, the V gene TRBV7-9; D not resolved. Germline values: CDR1 SEHNR, CDR2 FQNEAQ (reference sequence). The ends were cut back, 1 base at V and 0 bases at J, with 6 bases in the middle. CDR3 length: 14 amino acids. The CDR3 coding sequence is TGTGCCAGCAGCTTAGTAGGAAACCAAGAGACCCAGTACTTC. Amino acids: CASSLVGNQETQYF.

This clone was observed a handful of times. The chain is built from TRBV7-2 and TRBJ2-7; 7 nucleotides line up with TRBD1. The CDR3 spans 12 residues. Germline-derived CDR1 and CDR2 are SGHTA and FQGNSA. The junction had 4 bases not matched to a gene; V was cut back by 5 bases and J by 6 bases. The CDR3 nucleotides are TGTGCCAGCAGCCACAGGGGTAGCGAGCAGTACTTC. Its translation is CASSHRGSEQYF.

The genes are TRBV6-6 and TRBJ1-1; D is uncertain. V shed 2 bases and J shed 3 bases, with 16 bases lying between them. The CDR3 is 16 residues long. Germline V gene sequence: CDR1 MNHNY, CDR2 SVGAGI (reference sequence). The DNA of the CDR3 is TGTGCCAGCAGTTACCGTCGCGGAGGCCGGGACACTGAAGCTTTCTTT. Amino acids: CASSYRRGGRDTEAFF.

V is TRBV19 and J is TRBJ1-4, with D tentatively TRBD1 (5 bases). The germline CDR1 and CDR2 sequences are LNHDA and SQIVND (reference sequence). This CDR3 has 14 amino acids. The V end lost 7 bases, the J end lost 5 bases, and 14 bases lay between the germline ends. The CDR3 region has the DNA TGTGCCAGTACCCAAGGGACGCCGAATGAAAAACTGTTTTTT. Its protein is CASTQGTPNEKLFF.

The chain links TRBV18 to TRBJ1-4; 10 nucleotides line up with TRBD1. The ends lost 2 bases at V and 8 bases at J; junction bases unmatched: 5. This CDR3 is built from 15 residues. Germline CDR1 is KGHSH and CDR2 is LQKENI. The CDR3 loop is CASSPIWGQGEKLFF. In DNA, the CDR3 is TGTGCCAGCTCACCAATTTGGGGACAGGGGGAAAAACTGTTTTTT. Supplemented by reference TRBV18 and TRBJ1-4, the full variable domain reads NAGVMQNPRHLVRRRGQEARLRCSPMKGHSHVYWYRQLPEEGLKFMVYLQKENIIDESGMPKERFSAEFPKEGPSILRIQQVVRGDSAAYFCASSPIWGQGEKLFFGSGTQLSVL.

Comments on this clone: The same CDR3 arises from other DNA sequences in this sample as well. The chain couples TRBV3-1 (or the pseudogene TRBV3-2) to TRBJ2-5; 13 nucleotides agree with TRBD2. CDR1 and CDR2 (germline): LGHDT, YNNKEL (reference sequence). CDR3 size: 17 residues. The V segment lost 1 base and the J segment 4 bases; nucleotides outside the gene matches: 6. CDR3 coding DNA: TGTGCCAGCAGCCAAGGATGGACTAGCGGGAGCGGAGAGACCCAGTACTTC. It codes for CASSQGWTSGSGETQYF.

The rearrangement joins TRBV2 to TRBJ2-2; no firm D call. The V end was cut by 3 bases, the J end by 6 bases, with 5 bases between. The germline V gene has CDR1 SNHLY and CDR2 FYNNEI. CDR3 length: 12 amino acids. CDR3 loop: CASSDMSGELFF. The CDR3 nucleotides are TGTGCCAGCAGTGATATGTCCGGGGAGCTGTTTTTT. The full variable domain, in which reference TRBV2 and TRBJ2-2 provide the parts outside the CDR3, is EPEVTQTPSHQVTQMGQEVILRCVPISNHLYFYWYRQILGQKVEFLVSFYNNEISEKSEIFDDQFSVERPDGSNFTLKIRSTKLEDSAMYFCASSDMSGELFFGEGSRLTVL.

The chain carries TRBV18 and TRBJ2-5; D is uncertain. The CDR3 length is 14 residues. The germline CDR1 and CDR2 sequences are KGHSH and LQKENI. V gave up 3 bases and J gave up 0 bases, with 8 bases separating them. CDR3 sequence: CASSPPGHQETQYF. In DNA form, the CDR3 reads TGTGCCAGCTCACCTCCGGGCCACCAAGAGACCCAGTACTTC.

The chain is built from TRBV2 and TRBJ2-3, with D hard to call. This CDR3 region has 13 residues. The germline V gene has CDR1 SNHLY and CDR2 FYNNEI. V dropped 7 bases and J dropped 2 bases, with 10 bases sitting between them. The CDR3 loop is CASKGGYTDTQYF. DNA for the CDR3: TGTGCCAGCAAGGGTGGTTACACAGATACGCAGTATTTT.

V and J are TRBV2 and TRBJ2-2; no reliable D call. Looked up from germline, CDR1 is SNHLY and CDR2 is FYNNEI. This CDR3 region has 14 residues. V was shortened by 4 bases and J by 5 bases, with 11 bases between the two germline ends. CDR3 sequence reads: CASSGIGRTGELFF. For the CDR3, the DNA is TGTGCCAGCAGTGGGATAGGGCGTACCGGGGAGCTGTTTTTT. Full variable domain (outside the CDR3, taken from reference TRBV2 and TRBJ2-2): EPEVTQTPSHQVTQMGQEVILRCVPISNHLYFYWYRQILGQKVEFLVSFYNNEISEKSEIFDDQFSVERPDGSNFTLKIRSTKLEDSAMYFCASSGIGRTGELFFGEGSRLTVL.

The rearrangement joins TRBV28 to TRBJ1-6, with D possibly TRBD1 on 5 matching bases. The CDR3 has 14 residues. V was shortened by 8 bases and J by 7 bases, with 15 bases between the two germline ends. Germline CDR1 reads MDHEN; CDR2 reads SYDVKM. DNA of the CDR3: TGTGCCAGCGTCCGGGGGGAGCGGAATTCACCCCTCCACTTT. Protein sequence: CASVRGERNSPLHF.

The rearrangement links TRBV30 to TRBJ1-2; TRBD1 might be the D (5 bases). CDR3 size: 11 residues. The V end lost 4 bases, the J end lost 12 bases, and 15 bases lay between the germline ends. CDR1 is GTSNPN, CDR2 SVGIG, per germline (reference sequence). The chain's CDR3 is CAWTSGGSHTF. In DNA, the CDR3 is TGTGCCTGGACCTCTGGGGGTTCACACACCTTC.

This CDR3 reads CASSLLIRAGGTEAFF. As DNA, the CDR3 is TGTGCCAGCAGTTTATTAATCCGGGCCGGGGGCACTGAAGCTTTCTTT. This chain joins TRBV27 and TRBJ1-1; possibly TRBD1 for D (5 bases). CDR1 is MNHEY, CDR2 SMNVEV, per germline (reference sequence). This CDR3 is built from 16 residues. Trimming pared 1 base from V and 4 bases from J, leaving 16 bases between.

The rearrangement uses TRBV19 and TRBJ1-5, with D tentatively TRBD1 (5 bases). Trimming removed 5 bases from V and 7 bases from J, with 15 bases in between. Germline loops: CDR1 LNHDA, CDR2 SQIVND (reference sequence). There are 14 residues in the CDR3. CDR3 nucleotide sequence: TGTGCCAGTAGTGTAGGGGTAACGAACCAGCCCCAGCATTTT. It yields the protein CASSVGVTNQPQHF.

The chain has TRBV4-2 and TRBJ1-4; D remains ambiguous. Deletions cut 0 bases from V and 4 bases from J, with 9 bases between. Germline CDR1 reads LGHNA; CDR2 reads YNFKEQ. This CDR3 region has 15 residues. The CDR3: CASSQEPARNEKLFF. CDR3 DNA sequence: TGTGCCAGCAGCCAAGAACCCGCACGTAATGAAAAACTGTTTTTT.

A single count supports this clone. The V call is TRBV30, the J call TRBJ2-1; 7 bases agree with TRBD2. The CDR3 runs to 14 residues. Trimming removed 0 bases from V and 7 bases from J; junction bases left unmatched: 6. CDR1 is GTSNPN, CDR2 SVGIG, per germline (reference sequence). CDR3 coding DNA: TGTGCCTGGAGTGTAAGGGAGGGTGGGAATGAGCAGTTCTTC. Translation: CAWSVREGGNEQFF.

The chain has TRBV18 and TRBJ1-1; D is possibly TRBD1 (5 bases). Germline loops: CDR1 KGHSH, CDR2 LQKENI. Trimming shortened V by 4 bases and J by 1 base, and 22 bases separated the two germline ends. The CDR3 loop spans 18 amino acids. In DNA form, the CDR3 reads TGTGCCAGCTCACGGCCCCCCCGGGACCCGGGAGGGAACACTGAAGCTTTCTTT. This gives the protein CASSRPPRDPGGNTEAFF.

The chain has TRBV18 and TRBJ2-7, with 7 bases lining up with TRBD1. The length of the CDR3 is 15 residues. The V gene's germline CDR1 is KGHSH and CDR2 LQKENI. V trimming: 6 bases; J trimming: 1 base; junction bases outside the gene matches: 9. CDR3 amino acids: CASSLDRVASYEQYF. DNA for the CDR3: TGTGCCAGCTCTCTCGACAGGGTGGCATCCTACGAGCAGTACTTC.

The J gene is TRBJ2-5, the V gene TRBV4-1; no reliable D call. V gave up 4 bases and J gave up 4 bases, with 10 bases separating them. The germline V gene has CDR1 MGHRA and CDR2 YSYEKL. The length of the CDR3 is 13 residues. The CDR3 region is CASSPRWGETQYF. For the CDR3, the DNA is TGCGCCAGCAGCCCCCGATGGGGAGAGACCCAGTACTTC.

The chain links TRBV28 to TRBJ1-5; D remains ambiguous. In germline, CDR1 is MDHEN, CDR2 SYDVKM. V lost 7 bases and J lost 11, with 15 bases in between. CDR3 length: 12 amino acids. CDR3 sequence (DNA): TGTGCCAGCAACGCCGGCGGGATTTCCCAGCATTTT. Translation: CASNAGGISQHF. The variable domain in full, completed from reference TRBV28 and TRBJ1-5, reads DVKVTQSSRYLVKRTGEKVFLECVQDMDHENMFWYRQDPGLGLRLIYFSYDVKMKEKGDIPEGYSVSREKKERFSLILESASTNQTSMYLCASNAGGISQHFGDGTRLSIL.

The V call is TRBV18, the J call TRBJ1-2; tentative D call: TRBD1 (6 bases). The CDR3 spans 16 residues. Germline values: CDR1 KGHSH, CDR2 LQKENI. The V and J ends lost 4 bases and 2 bases respectively, with 17 bases between them. In DNA, the CDR3 is TGTGCCAGCTCACGGGGGGGCCCACAACCCAACTATGGCTACACCTTC. Translation: CASSRGGPQPNYGYTF.

This clone was recorded once. The chain is built from TRBV5-7 and TRBJ1-2; no reliable D call. TRBV5-7 is an ORF; its function is uncertain. V lost 6 bases and J 3 bases, leaving 18 bases between the germline ends. The CDR3 is made up of 15 amino acids. This CDR3 is CASNILVHYYYGYTF. The DNA of the CDR3 is TGTGCCAGCAACATCTTGGTTCACTATTACTATGGCTACACCTTC.

J is TRBJ2-5 and V is TRBV7-2; D is possibly TRBD2 (5 bases). The V and J ends lost 4 bases and 4 bases respectively, with 13 bases between them. This CDR3 region has 14 residues. Germline CDR1 and CDR2: SGHTA and FQGNSA. The CDR3 region has the DNA TGTGCCAGCAGCTCCCTAGTTGGAGGAGAGACCCAGTACTTC. Its translation is CASSSLVGGETQYF.

This clone is a singleton in its sample. The V gene is TRBV7-9, the J gene TRBJ1-2; 10 positions match TRBD1. Germline V gene sequence: CDR1 SEHNR, CDR2 FQNEAQ (reference sequence). V gave up 0 bases and J gave up 4 bases; unmatched junction bases: 2. CDR3 length: 15 residues. The CDR3 coding sequence is TGTGCCAGCAGCTTAGCAGGGACAGGGGCCTATGGCTACACCTTC. Translating it yields CASSLAGTGAYGYTF. Full variable domain (remainder filled in from reference TRBV7-9 and TRBJ1-2): DTGVSQNPRHKITKRGQNVTFRCDPISEHNRLYWYRQTLGQGPEFLTYFQNEAQLEKSRLLSDRFSAERPKGSFSTLEIQRTEQGDSAMYLCASSLAGTGAYGYTFGSGTRLTVV.